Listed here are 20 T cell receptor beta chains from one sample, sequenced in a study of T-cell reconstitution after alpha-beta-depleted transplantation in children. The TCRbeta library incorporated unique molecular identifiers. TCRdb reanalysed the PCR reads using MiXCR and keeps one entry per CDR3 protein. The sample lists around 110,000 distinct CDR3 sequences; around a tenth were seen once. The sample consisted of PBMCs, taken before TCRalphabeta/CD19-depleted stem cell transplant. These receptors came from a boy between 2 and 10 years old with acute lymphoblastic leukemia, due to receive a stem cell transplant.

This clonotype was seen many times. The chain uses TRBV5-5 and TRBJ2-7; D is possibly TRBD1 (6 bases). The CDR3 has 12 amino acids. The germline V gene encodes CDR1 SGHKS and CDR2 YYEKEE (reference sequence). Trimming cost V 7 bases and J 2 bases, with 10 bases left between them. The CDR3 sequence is CASGQGTYEQYF. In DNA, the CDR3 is TGTGCCAGCGGCCAGGGGACCTACGAGCAGTACTTC. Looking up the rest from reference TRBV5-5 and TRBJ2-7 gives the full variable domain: DAGVTQSPTHLIKTRGQQVTLRCSPISGHKSVSWYQQVLGQGPQFIFQYYEKEERGRGNFPDRFSARQFPNYSSELNVNALLLGDSALYLCASGQGTYEQYFGPGTRLTVT.

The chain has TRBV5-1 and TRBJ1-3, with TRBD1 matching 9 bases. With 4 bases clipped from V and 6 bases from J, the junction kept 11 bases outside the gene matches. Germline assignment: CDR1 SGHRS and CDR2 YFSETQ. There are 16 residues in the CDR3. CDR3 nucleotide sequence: TGCGCCAGCAGCCGTGAAGGGACAGGGATCGAAAACACCATATATTTT. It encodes CASSREGTGIENTIYF.

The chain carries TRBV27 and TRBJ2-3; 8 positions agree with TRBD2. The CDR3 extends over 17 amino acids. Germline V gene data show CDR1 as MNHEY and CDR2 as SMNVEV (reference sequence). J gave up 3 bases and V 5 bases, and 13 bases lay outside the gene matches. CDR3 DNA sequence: TGTGCCAGCAGTCCATCGACTAGCGCGGAGCTAACAGATACGCAGTATTTT. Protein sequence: CASSPSTSAELTDTQYF.

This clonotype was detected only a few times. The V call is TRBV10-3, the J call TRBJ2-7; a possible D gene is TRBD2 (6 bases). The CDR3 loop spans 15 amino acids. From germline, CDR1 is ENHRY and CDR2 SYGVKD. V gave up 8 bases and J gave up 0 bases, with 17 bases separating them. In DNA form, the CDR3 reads TGTGCCATCGGGGGGTCTAGCTCCAGCTCCTACGAGCAGTACTTC. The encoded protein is CAIGGSSSSSYEQYF.

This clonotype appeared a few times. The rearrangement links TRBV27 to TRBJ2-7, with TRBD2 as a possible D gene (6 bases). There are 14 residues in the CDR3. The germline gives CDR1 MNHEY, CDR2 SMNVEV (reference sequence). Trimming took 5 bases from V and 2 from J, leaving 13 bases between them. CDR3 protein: CASSAFGGTYEQYF. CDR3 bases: TGTGCCAGCAGTGCTTTCGGCGGGACCTACGAGCAGTACTTC.

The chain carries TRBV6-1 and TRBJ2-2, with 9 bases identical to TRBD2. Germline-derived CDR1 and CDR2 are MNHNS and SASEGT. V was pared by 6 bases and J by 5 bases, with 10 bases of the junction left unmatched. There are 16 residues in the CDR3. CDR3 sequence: CASSLGLARATGELFF. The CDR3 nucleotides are TGTGCCAGCAGCCTCGGACTAGCGCGGGCAACCGGGGAGCTGTTTTTT.

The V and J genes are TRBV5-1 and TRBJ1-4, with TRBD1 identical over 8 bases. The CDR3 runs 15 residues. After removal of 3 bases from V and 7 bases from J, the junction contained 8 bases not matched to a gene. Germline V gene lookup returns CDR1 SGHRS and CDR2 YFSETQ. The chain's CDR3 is CASSYTGGASEKLFF. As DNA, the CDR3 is TGCGCCAGCAGCTATACAGGGGGGGCAAGTGAAAAACTGTTTTTT.

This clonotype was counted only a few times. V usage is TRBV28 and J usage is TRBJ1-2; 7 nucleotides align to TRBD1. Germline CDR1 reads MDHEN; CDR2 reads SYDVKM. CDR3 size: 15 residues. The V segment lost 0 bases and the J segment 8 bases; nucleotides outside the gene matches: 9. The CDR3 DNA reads TGTGCCAGCAGTTTATGGGGACAGCCCCTTAAGGGCTACACCTTC. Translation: CASSLWGQPLKGYTF.

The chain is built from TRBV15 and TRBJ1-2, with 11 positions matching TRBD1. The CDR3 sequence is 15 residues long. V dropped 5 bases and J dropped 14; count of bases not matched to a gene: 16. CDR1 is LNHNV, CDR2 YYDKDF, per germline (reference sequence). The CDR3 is CATSDPGTGGSRGTF. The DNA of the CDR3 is TGTGCCACCAGCGACCCCGGGACAGGGGGATCCCGAGGGACCTTC.

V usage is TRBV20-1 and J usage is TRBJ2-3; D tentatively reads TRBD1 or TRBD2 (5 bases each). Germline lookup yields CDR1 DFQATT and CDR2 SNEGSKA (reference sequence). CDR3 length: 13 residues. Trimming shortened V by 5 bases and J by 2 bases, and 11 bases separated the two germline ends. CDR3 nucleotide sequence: TGCAGTGCTTTGAACGGGGCCACAGATACGCAGTATTTT. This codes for CSALNGATDTQYF.

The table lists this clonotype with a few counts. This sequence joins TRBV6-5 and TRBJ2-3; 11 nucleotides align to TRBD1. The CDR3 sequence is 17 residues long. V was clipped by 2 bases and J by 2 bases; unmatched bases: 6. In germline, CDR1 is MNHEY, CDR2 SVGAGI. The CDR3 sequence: CASSYGDRGDHTDTQYF. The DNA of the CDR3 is TGTGCCAGCAGTTACGGGGACAGGGGGGATCACACAGATACGCAGTATTTT.

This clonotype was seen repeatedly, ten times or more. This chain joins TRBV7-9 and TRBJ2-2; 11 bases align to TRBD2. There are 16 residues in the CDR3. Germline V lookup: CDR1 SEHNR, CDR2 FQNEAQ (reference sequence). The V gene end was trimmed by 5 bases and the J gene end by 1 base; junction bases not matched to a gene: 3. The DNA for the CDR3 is TGTGCCAGCAGCCTTGGGACTAGCGGGAACACCGGGGAGCTGTTTTTT. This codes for CASSLGTSGNTGELFF. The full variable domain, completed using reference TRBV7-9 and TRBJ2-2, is DTGVSQNPRHKITKRGQNVTFRCDPISEHNRLYWYRQTLGQGPEFLTYFQNEAQLEKSRLLSDRFSAERPKGSFSTLEIQRTEQGDSAMYLCASSLGTSGNTGELFFGEGSRLTVL.

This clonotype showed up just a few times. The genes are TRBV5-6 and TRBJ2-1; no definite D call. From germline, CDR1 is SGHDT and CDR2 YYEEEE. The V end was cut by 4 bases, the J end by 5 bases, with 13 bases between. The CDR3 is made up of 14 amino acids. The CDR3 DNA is TGTGCCAGCAGCGTCGGGTCCCCCAACAATGAGCAGTTCTTC. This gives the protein CASSVGSPNNEQFF.

The CDR3 DNA sequence: TGTGCCAGCAGTAGGGACCTGGGGGAGACCCAGTACTTC. It is translated as CASSRDLGETQYF. The V call is TRBV2, the J call TRBJ2-5; possibly TRBD1 or TRBD2 for D (5 bases each). The V gene lost 5 bases and the J gene lost 5 bases, with 12 bases spanning the gap. The CDR3 loop spans 13 amino acids. Per the germline V gene, CDR1 is SNHLY and CDR2 is FYNNEI.

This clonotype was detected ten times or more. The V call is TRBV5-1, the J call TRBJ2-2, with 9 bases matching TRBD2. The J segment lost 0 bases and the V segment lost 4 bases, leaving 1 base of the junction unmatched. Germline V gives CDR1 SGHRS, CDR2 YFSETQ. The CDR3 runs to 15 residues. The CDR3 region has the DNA TGCGCCAGCAGCCCTAGCGGGGCGAACACCGGGGAGCTGTTTTTT. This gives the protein CASSPSGANTGELFF. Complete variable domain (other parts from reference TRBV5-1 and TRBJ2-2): KAGVTQTPRYLIKTRGQQVTLSCSPISGHRSVSWYQQTPGQGLQFLFEYFSETQRNKGNFPGRFSGRQFSNSRSEMNVSTLELGDSALYLCASSPSGANTGELFFGEGSRLTVL.

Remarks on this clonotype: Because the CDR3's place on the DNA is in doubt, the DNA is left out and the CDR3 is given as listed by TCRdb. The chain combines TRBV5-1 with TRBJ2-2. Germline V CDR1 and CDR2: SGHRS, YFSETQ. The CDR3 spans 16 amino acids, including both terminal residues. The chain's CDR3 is CASSFPGGPRPGSCFF.

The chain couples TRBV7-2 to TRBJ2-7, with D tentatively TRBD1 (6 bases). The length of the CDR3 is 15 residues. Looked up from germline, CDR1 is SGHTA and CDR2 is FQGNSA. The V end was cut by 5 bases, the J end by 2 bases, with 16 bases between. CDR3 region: CASSEPGTPPYEQYF. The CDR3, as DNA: TGTGCCAGCAGCGAACCCGGGACACCGCCCTACGAGCAGTACTTC.

For the CDR3, the DNA is TGTGCCAGCAGCTTATTGTCCGGGACAGGATTCTACAATGAGCAGTTCTTC. As protein: CASSLLSGTGFYNEQFF. The V call is TRBV13, the J call TRBJ2-1; 8 nucleotides align to TRBD1. This CDR3 is built from 17 residues. V trimming: 2 bases; J trimming: 3 bases; junction bases outside the gene matches: 9. Germline CDR1 is PRHDT and CDR2 is FYEKMQ (reference sequence).

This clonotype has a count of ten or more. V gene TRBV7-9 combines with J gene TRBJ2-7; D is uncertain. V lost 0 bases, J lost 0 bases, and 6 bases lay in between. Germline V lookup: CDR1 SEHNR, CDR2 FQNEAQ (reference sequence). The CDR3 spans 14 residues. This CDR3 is CASSLAVGSYEQYF. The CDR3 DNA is TGTGCCAGCAGCTTAGCGGTGGGCTCCTACGAGCAGTACTTC.

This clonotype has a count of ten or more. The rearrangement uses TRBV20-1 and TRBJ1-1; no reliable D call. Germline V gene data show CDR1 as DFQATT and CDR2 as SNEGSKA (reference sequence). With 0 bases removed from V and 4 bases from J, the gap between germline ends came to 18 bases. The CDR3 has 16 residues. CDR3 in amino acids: CSARDPSPSFGTEAFF. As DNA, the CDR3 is TGCAGTGCTAGAGATCCTTCCCCCAGTTTCGGCACTGAAGCTTTCTTT.